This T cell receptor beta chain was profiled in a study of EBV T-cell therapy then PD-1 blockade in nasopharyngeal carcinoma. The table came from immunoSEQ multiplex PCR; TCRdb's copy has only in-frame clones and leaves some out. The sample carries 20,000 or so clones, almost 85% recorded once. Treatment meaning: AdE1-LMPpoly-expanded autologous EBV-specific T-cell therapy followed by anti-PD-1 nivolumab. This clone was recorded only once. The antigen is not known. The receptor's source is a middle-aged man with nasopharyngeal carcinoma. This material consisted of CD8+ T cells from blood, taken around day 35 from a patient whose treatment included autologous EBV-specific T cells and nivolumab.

The CDR3 region has the DNA TGTGCCAGCATTGAGACAGGGGTGTTTCTACAATCGAATGAGCAGTTCTTC. It translates to CASIETGVFLQSNEQFF. This rearrangement joins TRBV2 to TRBJ2-1, with 8 bases aligning to TRBD1. Germline CDR1 and CDR2: SNHLY and FYNNEI. V was clipped by 7 bases and J by 7 bases; unmatched bases: 18. The CDR3 covers 17 residues.